This entry lists 3 T cell receptor beta chains sequenced from one sample in a study of T cell responses to AZD1222 COVID-19 vaccine. The table came from immunoSEQ multiplex PCR; TCRdb's copy has only in-frame clones and leaves some out. The data show 150,000 or so clones, 94% seen once. The sequences come from peripheral blood, collected 28 days after the second AZD1222 dose. The receptor source for this set is an adult who received the AZD1222 COVID-19 vaccine.

The chain is built from TRBV29-1 and TRBJ2-3; 9 nucleotides line up with TRBD2. V was pared by 5 bases and J by 0 bases, with 9 bases of the junction left unmatched. The CDR3 is made up of 16 amino acids. The germline V gene encodes CDR1 SQVTM and CDR2 ANQGSEA. CDR3 sequence reads: CSVPRLAVSSTDTQYF. The CDR3 DNA sequence: TGCAGCGTTCCGAGACTAGCGGTCTCTAGCACAGATACGCAGTATTTT.

The chain employs TRBV7-8 and TRBJ2-7; 7 bases align to TRBD2. The CDR3 contains 12 residues. CDR1 and CDR2 from the germline V gene are SGHVS and FQNEAQ. The V segment lost 8 bases and the J segment 6 bases; nucleotides outside the gene matches: 7. In nucleotides, the CDR3 is TGTGCCAGCCGAGGGGAGGGCGGCGAGCAGTACTTC. Amino acid sequence: CASRGEGGEQYF.

V gene TRBV6-2 or TRBV6-3 combines with J gene TRBJ2-5; D may correspond to TRBD1 or TRBD2 (5 bases each). The CDR3 has 17 amino acids. The ends were cut back, 1 base at V and 5 bases at J, with 20 bases in the middle. Germline CDR1 MNHEY, CDR2 SVGEGT. In DNA, the CDR3 is TGTGCCAGCAGTTACTACTACGTCCCTGAAGGGGAGGAGACCCAGTACTTC. Translating gives CASSYYYVPEGEETQYF.